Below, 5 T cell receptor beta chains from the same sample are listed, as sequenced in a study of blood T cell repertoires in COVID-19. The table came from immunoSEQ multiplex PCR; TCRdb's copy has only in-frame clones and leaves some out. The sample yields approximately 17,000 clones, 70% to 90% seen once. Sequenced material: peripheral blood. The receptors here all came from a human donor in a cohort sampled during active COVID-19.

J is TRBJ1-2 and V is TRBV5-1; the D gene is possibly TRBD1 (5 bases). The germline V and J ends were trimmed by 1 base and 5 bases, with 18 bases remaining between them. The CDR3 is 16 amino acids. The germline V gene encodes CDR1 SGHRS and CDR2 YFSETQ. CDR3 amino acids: CASSLTVFGGDYGYTF. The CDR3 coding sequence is TGCGCCAGCAGCTTGACGGTATTTGGAGGGGATTATGGCTACACCTTC.

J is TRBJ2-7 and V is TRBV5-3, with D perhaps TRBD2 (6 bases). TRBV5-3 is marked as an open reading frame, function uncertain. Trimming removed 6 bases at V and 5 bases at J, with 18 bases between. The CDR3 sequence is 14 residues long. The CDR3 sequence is CARKRVETFNEQYF. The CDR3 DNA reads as TGTGCCAGAAAGCGGGTGGAGACGTTCAACGAGCAGTACTTC.

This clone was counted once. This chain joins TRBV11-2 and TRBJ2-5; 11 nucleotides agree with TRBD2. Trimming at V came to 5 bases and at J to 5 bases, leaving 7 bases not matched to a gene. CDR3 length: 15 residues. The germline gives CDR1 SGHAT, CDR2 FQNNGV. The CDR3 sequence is CASSEGTSGVETQYF. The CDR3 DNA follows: TGTGCCAGCAGCGAAGGGACTAGCGGTGTGGAGACCCAGTACTTC.

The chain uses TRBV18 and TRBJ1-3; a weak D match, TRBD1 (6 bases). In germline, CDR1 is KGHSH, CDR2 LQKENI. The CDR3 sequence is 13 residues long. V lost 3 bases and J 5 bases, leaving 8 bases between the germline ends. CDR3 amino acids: CASSPDRRNTIYF. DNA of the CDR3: TGTGCCAGCTCACCCGACAGGAGAAACACCATATATTTT.

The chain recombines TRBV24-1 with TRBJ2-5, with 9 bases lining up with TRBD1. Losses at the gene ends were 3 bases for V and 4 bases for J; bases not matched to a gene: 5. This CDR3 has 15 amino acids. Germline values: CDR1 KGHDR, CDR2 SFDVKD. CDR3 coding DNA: TGTGCCACCAGTGATGGAACAGGGGGCCGAGAGACCCAGTACTTC. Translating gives CATSDGTGGRETQYF.